This is a list of T cell receptor beta chains from one sample in a study of cytomegalovirus exposure and HLA in healthy donors. Produced via immunoSEQ multiplex PCR; TCRdb's table is partial and in-frame only. This sample has approximately 150,000 clones, with over 80% found just once. Sample: PBMCs. These receptors originate from a human donor in good health. CDR3s leave out the opening cysteine and the closing phenylalanine or tryptophan. Clone size is given for some rows only: seen once, a few or many times, or a class if the clone is expanded.

V gene	CDR3 length	J gene	clone size	CDR3 protein
TRBV5-4	13	TRBJ2-7	.	ASSLDPGGFYEQY
TRBV7-9	14	.	.	ASSPQQGAGSYEQY
TRBV5-1	13	TRBJ1-1	.	ASSFTGTGGTEAF
TRBV4-2	12	TRBJ2-1	.	ASSQEGGDREQF
TRBV5-6	11	TRBJ1-2	few	ASSLWGSLGYT
TRBV6-6	9	TRBJ1-5	.	ASTDGQPQH
TRBV4-1	13	TRBJ1-2	.	ASSQEPGLVYGYT
TRBV9	14	TRBJ2-3	.	ASSVERGGLADTQY
TRBV12-5	13	TRBJ2-7	.	ASGLTDRVSYEQY
TRBV9	10	TRBJ2-3	.	ASSVQTDTQY
TRBV6-5	10	TRBJ1-2	.	ASRGANYGYT
TRBV7-9	13	TRBJ1-4	.	ASSWGQGNYEKLF
TRBV11-2	13	TRBJ2-3	.	ASSTQGASTDTQY
TRBV28	13	TRBJ1-4	.	ASSPRGGLSEKLF
TRBV18	14	TRBJ1-2	.	ASSPPDRGIEYGYT
TRBV4-3	11	TRBJ2-3	.	ASSQVFADTQY
TRBV2	12	TRBJ1-2	.	ASSEGGSNYGYT
TRBV7-2	12	TRBJ2-5	once	ASSLVGRGETQY
TRBV27	12	TRBJ2-7	.	ASSADRGQKEQY
TRBV11-2	15	TRBJ2-3	.	ASSLGVRGFGTDTQY
TRBV5-1	13	TRBJ1-2	.	ASSFDTGLDYGYT
TRBV6-1	13	TRBJ2-2	.	ASSERTANTGELF
TRBV6-6	14	TRBJ2-2	.	ASSPSSGGTTGELF
TRBV11-3	12	TRBJ2-3	.	ASSTGTVRDTQY
TRBV7-9	12	TRBJ1-2	.	ASRDWTGAGSYT
TRBV5-1	12	TRBJ1-4	once	ASTKGATNEKLF
TRBV5-5	13	TRBJ1-1	.	ASSLVGGMNTEAF
TRBV29-1	10	TRBJ2-6	.	SVDGGANVLT
TRBV4-1	17	TRBJ2-7	.	ASSQALLAGGRIVYEQY
TRBV6-5	11	TRBJ1-2	once	ASSRGTDYGYT
TRBV5-1	13	TRBJ2-1	.	ASSLGQGNSNEQF
TRBV28	15	TRBJ2-2	.	ASSLILRGPNTGELF
TRBV7-9	15	TRBJ1-3	.	ASSIIGTGGAGNTIY
TRBV4-3	13	TRBJ2-5	.	ASSQDGTGMETQY
TRBV7-2	10	TRBJ2-1	.	ASSTLNNEQF
TRBV6-5	13	TRBJ2-7	.	ASSVSGGSSYEQY
TRBV9	13	TRBJ2-2	.	ASSVAGYDTGELF
TRBV18	12	TRBJ1-6	.	ASSPGGGNSPLH
TRBV5-1	10	TRBJ1-2	.	ASSLQGNGYT
TRBV4-3	13	TRBJ1-6	.	ASSQADREDTPLH
TRBV9	13	TRBJ2-5	.	ASSVAGGPRETQY
TRBV15	11	TRBJ2-5	.	ATSRDKQETQY
TRBV4-3	13	TRBJ1-2	.	ASTKETGSHYGYT
TRBV6-5	12	TRBJ1-1	.	ASSYGQGGTEAF
TRBV4-1	13	TRBJ1-5	.	ASSRGGGSNQPQH
TRBV19	12	TRBJ2-2	.	ASSPQGATGELF
TRBV5-1	13	TRBJ1-6	.	ASSPDRGSDSPLH
TRBV19	11	TRBJ2-7	.	ASSVTGIYEQY